This record looks at one TCR beta chain sequence and its context. Germline trimming cut 7 bases from V and 4 bases from J; bases unmatched to any gene: 6. The CDR3 length is 14 residues. Germline CDR1 SEHNR, CDR2 FQNEAQ (reference sequence). Authors' processing steps: Reference gene primer amplification yielded estimated nucleated cell counts. Repertoires were generated with immunoSEQ multiplex PCR, while TCRdb's copy carries only in-frame clones and drops some. For V, J and clone size, that table is used; D and trimming come from the DNA. The sample holds roughly 190,000 clones; approximately 87% are singletons and the top ten take 3.5% to 4.5%. This entry comes from a study of blood T cell repertoires in COVID-19. Study details: COVID-19 samples from acute and convalescent phases originated in the United States, Italy and Spain. PBMCs, B-cell-depleted T cells, or T cells were the source of the cDNA or gDNA that made up the material.

The material sequenced was peripheral blood. This clonotype was obtained from a man in his late teens or twenties with active or convalescent COVID-19. The rearrangement links TRBV7-9 to TRBJ1-4; 7 bases fit TRBD1. CDR3 sequence reads: CASTQAGGNEKLFF. For the CDR3, the DNA is TGTGCCAGCACCCAAGCAGGGGGTAATGAAAAACTGTTTTTT.